This is a list of T cell receptor beta chains from one sample in a study of regulatory T cells in long-lasting Graves disease. TCRdb re-called the multiplex PCR reads with MiXCR, one entry per CDR3 protein. The sample lists 350,000 to 500,000 distinct CDR3 sequences; approximately 22% were seen once. Sequencing was performed on peripheral blood mononuclear cells (PBMCs), taken when the disease was refractory, from a patient treated with antithyroid drugs. The receptors shown here come from a female donor with Graves disease. Both conserved end residues are part of each CDR3. The D gene is left open where the match is weak. The listing skips clone size in some rows; elsewhere it reads once, few, many or a size class.

d_call	v_call	cdr3_length	clone_size	j_call	cdr3_aa	cdr3_nt
-	TRBV28	15	few	TRBJ2-6	CASSLIRSGANVLTF	TGTGCCAGCAGTTTAATACGCTCTGGGGCCAACGTCCTGACTTTC
-	TRBV6-2/TRBV6-3	15	few	TRBJ1-4	CASSYPDGVGEKLFF	TGTGCCAGCAGTTACCCGGACGGCGTGGGCGAAAAACTGTTTTTT
-	TRBV6-1	13	many	TRBJ2-2	CASSVKNTGELFF	TGTGCCAGCAGTGTAAAAAACACCGGGGAGCTGTTTTTT
TRBD2	TRBV11-2	17	-	TRBJ2-1	CASSLMTGGGIDNEQFF	TGTGCCAGCAGCTTGATGACGGGGGGGGGAATCGACAATGAGCAGTTCTTC
-	TRBV12-3/TRBV12-4	16	many	TRBJ1-5	CASSKRGRENNQPQHF	TGTGCCAGCAGTAAACGGGGGCGAGAGAACAATCAGCCCCAGCATTTT
TRBD1	TRBV28	15	many	TRBJ2-2	CASRFGQGPTGELFF	TGTGCCAGCAGATTCGGACAGGGACCAACCGGGGAGCTGTTTTTT
-	TRBV5-1	12	-	TRBJ2-7	CASSLERGLQYF	TGCGCCAGCAGCTTGGAACGGGGACTTCAGTACTTC
-	TRBV28	15	many	TRBJ2-7	CASSLRLLASYEQYF	TGTGCCAGCAGTCTCCGACTACTCGCCTCCTACGAGCAGTACTTC
-	TRBV7-8	16	many	TRBJ2-7	CASSPFGRAGSYEQYF	TGTGCCAGCAGCCCCTTTGGGCGGGCAGGCTCCTACGAGCAGTACTTC
TRBD2	TRBV4-1	15	few	TRBJ2-7	CASSLATSAIDEQYF	TGCGCCAGCAGCCTAGCGACTAGCGCTATCGACGAGCAGTACTTC
-	TRBV30	12	-	TRBJ2-7	CAWGVGSYEQYF	TGTGCCTGGGGAGTGGGGTCCTACGAGCAGTACTTC
-	TRBV7-2	17	-	TRBJ2-2	CASSSTDEGLYTGELFF	TGTGCCAGCAGCTCCACCGATGAAGGGTTGTACACCGGGGAGCTGTTTTTT
-	TRBV30	11	few	TRBJ2-7	CAWRVGGTEYF	TGTGCCTGGAGAGTGGGAGGCACCGAGTACTTC
-	TRBV2	13	many	TRBJ1-1	CASSAGWNTEAFF	TGTGCCAGCAGTGCAGGGTGGAACACTGAAGCTTTCTTT
-	TRBV4-1	15	-	TRBJ1-2	CASNVGTEYNYGYTF	TGCGCCAGCAACGTCGGGACGGAATATAACTATGGCTACACCTTC
-	TRBV12-3/TRBV12-4	15	many	TRBJ1-1	CASSGGATGYTEAFF	TGTGCCAGCAGTGGGGGCGCTACAGGGTACACTGAAGCTTTCTTT
TRBD2	TRBV28	15	many	TRBJ2-2	CASSWSGSGTGELFF	TGTGCCAGCAGTTGGAGCGGGAGTGGCACCGGGGAGCTGTTTTTT
-	TRBV28	12	-	TRBJ1-2	CASSFRDYGYTF	TGTGCCAGCAGTTTTCGGGACTATGGCTACACCTTC
-	TRBV5-1	15	-	TRBJ1-1	CASSLAVNAWAEAFF	TGCGCCAGCAGCTTGGCCGTCAACGCGTGGGCTGAAGCTTTCTTT
-	TRBV5-1	13	-	TRBJ1-1	CASSDPLGTEAFF	TGCGCCAGCAGTGATCCATTGGGGACTGAAGCTTTCTTT
TRBD1	TRBV6-1	14	many	TRBJ1-2	CASNEDRGFYGYTF	TGTGCCAGCAACGAGGACAGGGGGTTCTATGGCTACACCTTC
TRBD2	TRBV27	16	-	TRBJ2-3	CASSLAAGMGADTQYF	TGTGCCAGCAGTTTAGCAGCGGGAATGGGTGCAGATACGCAGTATTTT
-	TRBV20-1	13	few	TRBJ1-2	CSARDAGRDGYTF	TGCAGTGCTAGAGATGCAGGGAGGGATGGCTACACCTTC
TRBD1	TRBV28	15	many	TRBJ2-7	CASSLTDRGAYEQYF	TGTGCCAGCAGTTTGACCGACAGGGGGGCCTACGAGCAGTACTTC
-	TRBV6-9	13	many	TRBJ1-2	CASSYTDFYGYTF	TGTGCCAGCAGTTACACCGACTTCTATGGCTACACCTTC
-	TRBV2	15	many	TRBJ1-1	CASSGQGSMNTEAFF	TGTGCCAGCAGTGGGCAGGGAAGTATGAACACTGAAGCTTTCTTT